This TCR beta chain originates from a study of blood T cells in healthy people across ages. With a J-beta primer mix and a sample-barcoded 5' primer, a second PCR ran about 6 to 11 cycles. Each CDR3 protein gets one entry after TCRdb re-called the 5' RACE reads with MiXCR. Altogether hundreds of thousands of distinct CDR3 sequences are present, approximately 31% being singletons, with the ten largest covering approximately 15%. The germline gives CDR1 SEHNR, CDR2 FQNEAQ (reference sequence). CDR3 length: 14 residues. In this sample, this clonotype turned up a few times. A much larger clone differs by one base, so this may be a read error.

This clonotype was sampled from a woman of 80 years or more in good health. Sequenced material: blood. The V and J genes are TRBV7-9 and TRBJ2-5; TRBD2 might be the D (5 bases). The closer fit of TRBJ2-7 to the DNA end suggests the J call may be wrong. CDR3 sequence: CASSTRTESYEQYF. As DNA, the CDR3 is TGTGCCAGCAGCACACGGACTGAAAGCTACGAGCAGTACTTC.